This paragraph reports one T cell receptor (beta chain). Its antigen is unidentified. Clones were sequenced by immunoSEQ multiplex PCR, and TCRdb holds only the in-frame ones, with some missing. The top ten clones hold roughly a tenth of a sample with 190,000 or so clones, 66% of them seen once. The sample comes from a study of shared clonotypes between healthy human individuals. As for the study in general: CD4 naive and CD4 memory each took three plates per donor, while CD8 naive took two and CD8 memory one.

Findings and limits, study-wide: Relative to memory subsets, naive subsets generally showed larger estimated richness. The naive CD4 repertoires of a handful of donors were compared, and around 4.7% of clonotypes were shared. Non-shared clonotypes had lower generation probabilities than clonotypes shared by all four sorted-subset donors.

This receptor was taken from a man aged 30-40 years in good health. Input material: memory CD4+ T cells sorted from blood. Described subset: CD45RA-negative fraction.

The CDR3 region has the DNA TGTGCCAGCAGTAAAGGACTAGCGGGTTTCAATGAGCAGTTCTTC. Translating gives CASSKGLAGFNEQFF. The chain couples TRBV5-6 to TRBJ2-1; 11 positions agree with TRBD2. V trimming: 5 bases; J trimming: 6 bases; junction bases outside the gene matches: 7. The CDR3 consists of 15 residues. Germline CDR1 SGHDT, CDR2 YYEEEE.